Here is one TCR beta chain with its context. The record originates from a study of cytomegalovirus exposure and HLA in healthy donors. The V gene's germline CDR1 is LNHDA and CDR2 SQIVND (reference sequence). The length of the CDR3 is 15 residues. Trimming removed 2 bases at V and 1 base at J, with 9 bases between. With 60 Vbeta and 13 Jbeta primers, the PCR was carried out. Sequenced by immunoSEQ multiplex PCR; TCRdb stores in-frame clones only, minus some. Of fewer than 200,000 clones in the sample, more than 65% are singletons; the top ten hold less than 2%. The receptor was derived from a male donor in good health and CMV-seronegative. This chain uses TRBV19 with TRBJ2-1; D remains ambiguous. Sequenced sample: PBMCs. The CDR3 DNA is TGTGCCAGTAGTATATCAGGATTTTCCTACAATGAGCAGTTCTTC. Its translation: CASSISGFSYNEQFF.